This is a list of T cell receptor beta chains from one sample in a study of blood T cells in healthy people across ages. One entry per CDR3 protein results from TCRdb running MiXCR on the 5' RACE reads. The table lists 550,000 to 700,000 distinct CDR3 sequences, about 25% of them singletons. Sequencing was carried out using blood. The receptor set was obtained from a woman between 65 and 79 years old in good health. Both conserved end residues are part of each CDR3. A D gene is named only where the DNA matches it firmly. Clone size is given for some rows only: seen once, a few or many times, or a class if the clone is expanded.

v_call: TRBV29-1
d_call: NA
clone_size: NA
j_call: TRBJ1-2
cdr3_length: 12
cdr3_aa: CSAVQGDYGYTF
cdr3_nt: TGCAGCGCTGTACAGGGAGACTATGGCTACACCTTC

v_call: TRBV18
d_call: NA
clone_size: few
j_call: TRBJ1-1
cdr3_length: 16
cdr3_aa: CASSPRQGTMNTEAFF
cdr3_nt: TGTGCCAGCTCACCACGGCAGGGGACCATGAACACTGAAGCTTTCTTT

v_call: TRBV20-1
d_call: NA
clone_size: few
j_call: TRBJ1-2
cdr3_length: 13
cdr3_aa: CSARDPGSYGYTF
cdr3_nt: TGCAGTGCTAGAGATCCAGGCTCCTATGGCTACACCTTC

v_call: TRBV19
d_call: NA
clone_size: few
j_call: TRBJ1-1
cdr3_length: 15
cdr3_aa: CASSIDGRRNTEAFF
cdr3_nt: TGTGCCAGTAGTATAGATGGCAGGAGGAACACTGAAGCTTTCTTT

v_call: TRBV10-2
d_call: NA
clone_size: NA
j_call: TRBJ2-7
cdr3_length: 14
cdr3_aa: CASSVWTVGLEQYF
cdr3_nt: TGCGCCAGCAGTGTGTGGACGGTAGGGCTCGAGCAGTACTTC

v_call: TRBV29-1
d_call: NA
clone_size: NA
j_call: TRBJ1-3
cdr3_length: 15
cdr3_aa: CSVEGTRRSGNTIYF
cdr3_nt: TGCAGCGTTGAGGGGACGCGGAGGTCTGGAAACACCATATATTTT

v_call: TRBV20-1
d_call: NA
clone_size: NA
j_call: TRBJ1-2
cdr3_length: 15
cdr3_aa: CSAPEGQYGGYGYTF
cdr3_nt: TGCAGTGCCCCAGAAGGGCAGTACGGGGGCTATGGCTACACCTTC

v_call: TRBV9
d_call: TRBD1
clone_size: NA
j_call: TRBJ2-5
cdr3_length: 15
cdr3_aa: CASSTTGVARETQYF
cdr3_nt: TGTGCCAGCAGCACGACAGGGGTAGCCAGGGAGACCCAGTACTTC

v_call: TRBV3-1
d_call: TRBD1
clone_size: few
j_call: TRBJ2-7
cdr3_length: 14
cdr3_aa: CASSQQMTGNEQYF
cdr3_nt: TGTGCCAGCAGCCAACAGATGACAGGGAATGAGCAGTACTTC

v_call: TRBV20-1
d_call: NA
clone_size: few
j_call: TRBJ1-2
cdr3_length: 17
cdr3_aa: CSARDREQGLRRFPYTF
cdr3_nt: TGCAGTGCTAGAGACAGAGAACAGGGTTTGAGAAGGTTCCCCTACACCTTC

v_call: TRBV15
d_call: NA
clone_size: few
j_call: TRBJ2-1
cdr3_length: 16
cdr3_aa: CATSSQQGGSYNEQFF
cdr3_nt: TGTGCCACCAGCAGCCAACAGGGTGGATCGTACAATGAGCAGTTCTTC

v_call: TRBV5-5
d_call: NA
clone_size: NA
j_call: TRBJ1-1
cdr3_length: 13
cdr3_aa: CASSLYGYTEAFF
cdr3_nt: TGTGCCAGCAGCTTGTATGGGTACACTGAAGCTTTCTTT

v_call: TRBV7-2
d_call: TRBD2
clone_size: NA
j_call: TRBJ2-1
cdr3_length: 15
cdr3_aa: CASGKRGGSYSEQFF
cdr3_nt: TGTGCCAGCGGAAAGCGGGGGGGTTCCTACAGTGAGCAGTTCTTC